The 19 T cell receptor beta chains listed next were all sequenced from one sample in a study of blood T cells in healthy people across ages. The second PCR ran about 7 to 12 cycles with a sample-barcoded 5' primer and J-beta primers. Using its own MiXCR run on the 5' RACE reads, TCRdb lists one record per CDR3 protein. The table lists approximately 810,000 distinct CDR3 sequences, around 36% of them singletons. Sequenced material: blood. These TCRs come from a young man in good health.

The chain is built from TRBV6-6 and TRBJ2-5; 9 nucleotides match TRBD1. Germline CDR1 MNHNY, CDR2 SVGAGI (reference sequence). V shed 2 bases and J 7 bases; nucleotides not matched to a gene: 11. This CDR3 spans 16 amino acids. The CDR3 spells CASSYLLQGARGTQYF. For the CDR3, the DNA is TGTGCCAGCAGTTACCTCCTACAGGGGGCGCGAGGGACCCAGTACTTC.

Concerning this clonotype itself: Its ends do not fully match the called genes, so a read error is possible. The rearrangement joins TRBV6-2 or TRBV6-3 to TRBJ2-1; no clear D gene. The DNA end is more similar to TRBJ2-7, so the J call may be wrong. This CDR3 comprises 13 residues. Per germline, CDR1 MNHEY and CDR2 SVGEGT. The CDR3 sequence: CASSDSVTYEQYF. The CDR3 DNA reads as TGTGCCAGCAGTGACTCGGTAACCTACGAGCAGTACTTC.

This clonotype was counted a few times. This sequence joins TRBV4-2 and TRBJ2-5, with 7 bases identical to TRBD1. The ends lost 1 base at V and 1 base at J; junction bases unmatched: 6. The CDR3 is made up of 16 amino acids. Germline values: CDR1 LGHNA, CDR2 YNFKEQ. DNA for the CDR3: TGTGCCAGCAGCCAAGCCCCGACAGGGACCCAAGAGACCCAGTACTTC. Translating it yields CASSQAPTGTQETQYF.

On this clonotype itself: A read error may account for a junction end that differs from germline. The CDR3 here is CVSSSTPSGQQYF. The CDR3 DNA reads TGTGTCAGCAGCTCTACCCCCTCGGGGCAGCAGTACTTC. The chain carries TRBV5-5 and TRBJ2-7; the D call may be TRBD1 or TRBD2 (5 bases each). The CDR3 sequence is 13 residues long. The germline V gene encodes CDR1 SGHKS and CDR2 YYEKEE (reference sequence).

With regard to this clonotype: One junction end disagrees with the germline gene, perhaps due to a read error. The gene calls are TRBV4-1 and TRBJ2-4; D possibly corresponds to TRBD2 (6 bases). The CDR3 loop spans 14 amino acids. Per the germline V gene, CDR1 is MGHRA and CDR2 is YSYEKL. CDR3 residues: CASSQVGGKNIRYF. The CDR3, as DNA: TGCGCCAGCAGCCAAGTAGGAGGGAAAAACATTCGGTACTTC.

The chain joins TRBV7-9 to TRBJ2-5; 7 positions agree with TRBD1. J was trimmed by 11 bases and V by 6 bases; bases with no gene match: 15. The length of the CDR3 is 14 residues. CDR1 and CDR2 (germline): SEHNR, FQNEAQ (reference sequence). The CDR3, as DNA: TGTGCCAGCAGTCATCGGGACAGATCGAAAGAGCAGTACTTC. It specifies CASSHRDRSKEQYF.

This clonotype was recorded a few times. The CDR3 spells CASSVDVGNGNIQYF. The CDR3, as DNA: TGTGCCAGCAGCGTAGATGTAGGGAACGGGAACATTCAGTACTTC. The chain recombines TRBV9 with TRBJ2-4; no clear D. Germline V gene sequence: CDR1 SGDLS, CDR2 YYNGEE. This CDR3 contains 15 residues. Trimming took off 0 bases at V and 7 bases at J, with 14 bases between the two ends.

The chain is built from TRBV4-1 and TRBJ1-4; a weak D match, TRBD1 (5 bases). The ends were cut back, 2 bases at V and 8 bases at J, with 12 bases in the middle. Germline-derived CDR1 and CDR2 are MGHRA and YSYEKL. This CDR3 has 14 residues. The CDR3 protein is CASSQSGLGEKLFF. DNA for the CDR3: TGCGCCAGCAGCCAATCAGGGCTAGGGGAAAAACTGTTTTTT.

This clonotype was detected only a few times. The rearrangement joins TRBV5-5 to TRBJ2-1; 12 bases match TRBD1. The CDR3 is made up of 16 amino acids. The V gene end was trimmed by 0 bases and the J gene end by 6 bases; junction bases not matched to a gene: 4. Germline loops: CDR1 SGHKS, CDR2 YYEKEE (reference sequence). The chain's CDR3 is CASSLVGTGGLNEQFF. The CDR3 DNA reads TGTGCCAGCAGCTTGGTGGGGACAGGGGGCCTCAATGAGCAGTTCTTC.

On this clonotype: A much larger clone differs by one base, so this may be a read error. The chain couples TRBV5-1 to TRBJ2-4, with TRBD1 as a possible D gene (5 bases). The end of the DNA aligns better with TRBJ2-7, so the J call may be wrong. The V gene's germline CDR1 is SGHRS and CDR2 YFSETQ. The CDR3 spans 14 residues. Here the CDR3 reads CASSLEGLASEQYF. In DNA, the CDR3 is TGCGCCAGCAGCTTGGAGGGGTTAGCCTCCGAGCAGTACTTC.

This clonotype was picked up many times. The rearrangement joins TRBV7-2 to TRBJ2-4; D ambiguous. The CDR3 length is 15 residues. Germline CDR1 reads SGHTA; CDR2 reads FQGNSA. The V gene lost 1 base and the J gene lost 5 bases, with 12 bases spanning the gap. The CDR3 region is CASSLGWTQENIQYF. The CDR3 nucleotides are TGTGCCAGCAGCTTAGGATGGACGCAAGAAAACATTCAGTACTTC.

The chain employs TRBV6-5 and TRBJ1-1, with a possible D match to TRBD1 (5 bases). V dropped 5 bases and J dropped 5 bases, with 24 bases sitting between them. Germline V gene sequence: CDR1 MNHEY, CDR2 SVGAGI. This CDR3 has 17 amino acids. CDR3 DNA sequence: TGTGCCAGCAGTCACGGGGGGTCTGGAGGGGATAGAACTGAAGCTTTCTTT. Its protein product is CASSHGGSGGDRTEAFF.

This clonotype was picked up many times. V is TRBV7-2 and J is TRBJ2-7; 8 positions match TRBD1. J was trimmed by 3 bases and V by 1 base; bases with no gene match: 5. Looked up from germline, CDR1 is SGHTA and CDR2 is FQGNSA. The CDR3 loop spans 15 amino acids. CDR3 sequence: CASSLVGDRGYEQYF. CDR3 sequence (DNA): TGTGCCAGCAGCTTAGTTGGTGACAGGGGCTACGAGCAGTACTTC.

The table lists this clonotype with a count of one. The rearrangement links TRBV5-1 to TRBJ1-1; the D gene is possibly TRBD1 (5 bases). Germline V CDR1 and CDR2: SGHRS, YFSETQ. The germline V and J ends were trimmed by 0 bases and 12 bases, with 21 bases remaining between them. The CDR3 is made up of 15 amino acids. CDR3 in DNA: TGCGCCAGCAGCTTGGATGGGGCGCGACTCGCGGAATCTTTCTTT. Amino acids: CASSLDGARLAESFF.

The chain joins TRBV10-3 to TRBJ1-2; 7 bases are shared with TRBD1. V lost 3 bases to trimming and J lost 1 base; unmatched junction nucleotides: 5. The CDR3 contains 15 residues. Germline V gives CDR1 ENHRY, CDR2 SYGVKD. In DNA, the CDR3 is TGTGCCATCAGTGACCTCCAGGGGGTTAACTATGGCTACACCTTC. It encodes CAISDLQGVNYGYTF.

The genes are TRBV28 and TRBJ2-5; D ambiguous. Trimming stripped 6 bases from V and 3 bases from J, with 14 bases between. The CDR3 covers 14 residues. Germline V gene lookup returns CDR1 MDHEN and CDR2 SYDVKM. The CDR3 loop reads CASSPTVAKETQYF. The CDR3 DNA reads as TGTGCCAGCAGCCCAACCGTCGCCAAAGAGACCCAGTACTTC.

This clonotype has only a few counts. The chain carries TRBV9 and TRBJ2-3; D is possibly TRBD1 or TRBD2 (5 bases each). Trimming left V 0 bases short and J 2 bases short, with 13 bases between. The germline CDR1 and CDR2 sequences are SGDLS and YYNGEE. This CDR3 region has 16 residues. CDR3 loop: CASSVARGLNTDTQYF. The CDR3 nucleotides are TGTGCCAGCAGCGTAGCCCGGGGCTTGAACACAGATACGCAGTATTTT.

This rearrangement joins TRBV9 to TRBJ2-5; D is perhaps TRBD2 (5 bases). Trimming took off 5 bases at V and 4 bases at J, with 12 bases between the two ends. The germline V gene has CDR1 SGDLS and CDR2 YYNGEE. This CDR3 comprises 13 residues. The CDR3 nucleotides are TGTGCCAGCAGACCTATGGGGAGAGAGACCCAGTACTTC. Protein product: CASRPMGRETQYF. Filled out from reference TRBV9 and TRBJ2-5, the complete variable domain reads DSGVTQTPKHLITATGQRVTLRCSPRSGDLSVYWYQQSLDQGLQFLIQYYNGEERAKGNILERFSAQQFPDLHSELNLSSLELGDSALYFCASRPMGRETQYFGPGTRLLVL.

This clonotype was seen a handful of times. The rearrangement uses TRBV28 and TRBJ2-5; a weak D match, TRBD2 (6 bases). The CDR3 extends over 15 amino acids. Deletions cut 3 bases from V and 7 bases from J, with 18 bases between. Germline V gene data show CDR1 as MDHEN and CDR2 as SYDVKM. The CDR3 DNA reads as TGTGCCAGCAGTTTCGGAACGGGGGTTTGGCGGACCCAGTACTTC. Translated: CASSFGTGVWRTQYF.